The TCR beta chain under discussion was sequenced for a study of regulatory T cells in long-lasting Graves disease. Study-wide results and caveats: A greater number of public clonotypes (about 2,900) was shared by persistent patients than by new patients (about 960).

Indicated time point: newly diagnosed GD, antithyroid drugs for less than 3 months. The TCR library used RNA extracted from PBMCs. The CDR3 has 16 amino acids. Germline CDR1 and CDR2: MNHNS and SASEGT. V lost 4 bases, J lost 2 bases, and 5 bases stayed unmatched. Researchers made TCR beta libraries by using iRepertoire HTBI primers and running Arm-PCR on CDR3 regions. MiXCR was run by TCRdb on the multiplex PCR reads, yielding one entry per CDR3 protein. The data contain around 320,000 distinct CDR3 sequences, around 15% of them seen just once; the ten biggest clones take up just under 30%. A word on this clonotype: Antigen: not known.

These data are also associated with another study on T cells in Graves' hyperthyroidism and ophthalmopathy.

The rearrangement links TRBV6-1 to TRBJ2-3; 11 bases are shared with TRBD2. The source of this sequence is a man aged 40-49 years with Graves disease. The sample here was peripheral blood mononuclear cells (PBMCs), taken at new diagnosis, from a patient treated with antithyroid drugs. The CDR3 reads CASSGVAGGTTDTQYF. The CDR3 region has the DNA TGTGCCAGCAGTGGTGTAGCGGGGGGGACCACAGATACGCAGTATTTT.